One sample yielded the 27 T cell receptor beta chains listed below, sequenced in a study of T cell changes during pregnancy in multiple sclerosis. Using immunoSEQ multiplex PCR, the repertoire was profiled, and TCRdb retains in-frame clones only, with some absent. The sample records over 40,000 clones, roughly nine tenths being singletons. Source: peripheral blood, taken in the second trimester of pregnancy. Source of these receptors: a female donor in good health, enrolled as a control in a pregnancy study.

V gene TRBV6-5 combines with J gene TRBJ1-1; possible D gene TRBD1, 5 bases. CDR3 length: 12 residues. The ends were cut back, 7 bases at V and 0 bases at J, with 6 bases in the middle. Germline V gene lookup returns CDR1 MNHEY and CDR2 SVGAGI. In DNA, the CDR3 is TGTGCCAGCAAGGGGATGAACACTGAAGCTTTCTTT. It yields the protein CASKGMNTEAFF.

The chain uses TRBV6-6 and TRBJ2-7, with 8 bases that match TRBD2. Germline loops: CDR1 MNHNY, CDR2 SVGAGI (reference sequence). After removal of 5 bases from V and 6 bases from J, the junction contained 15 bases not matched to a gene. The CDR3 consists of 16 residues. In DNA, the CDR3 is TGTGCCAGCAGTCAAATGATAGCGGGGCCTTCCGCCGAGCAGTACTTC. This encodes CASSQMIAGPSAEQYF.

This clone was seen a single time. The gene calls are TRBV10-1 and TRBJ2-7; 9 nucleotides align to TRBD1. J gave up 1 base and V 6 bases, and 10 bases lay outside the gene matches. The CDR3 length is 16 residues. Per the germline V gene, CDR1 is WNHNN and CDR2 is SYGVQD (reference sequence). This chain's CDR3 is CASRGRRDRVSYEQYF. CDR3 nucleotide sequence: TGCGCCAGCAGAGGACGGCGGGACAGGGTTTCCTACGAGCAGTACTTC.

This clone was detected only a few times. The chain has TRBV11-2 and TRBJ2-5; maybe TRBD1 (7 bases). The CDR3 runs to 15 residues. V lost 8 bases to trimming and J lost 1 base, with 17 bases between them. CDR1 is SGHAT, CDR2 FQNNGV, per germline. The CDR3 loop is CASSLEGAPQETQYF. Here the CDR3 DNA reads TGTGCCAGCTCCCTGGAGGGGGCTCCCCAAGAGACCCAGTACTTC.

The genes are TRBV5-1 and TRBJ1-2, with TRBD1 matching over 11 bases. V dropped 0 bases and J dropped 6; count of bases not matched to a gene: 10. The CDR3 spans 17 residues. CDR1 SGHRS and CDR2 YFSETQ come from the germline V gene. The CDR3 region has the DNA TGCGCCAGCAGCTTGGTAGGACAGGGGGCCCTAAGGGATGGCTACACCTTC. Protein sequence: CASSLVGQGALRDGYTF.

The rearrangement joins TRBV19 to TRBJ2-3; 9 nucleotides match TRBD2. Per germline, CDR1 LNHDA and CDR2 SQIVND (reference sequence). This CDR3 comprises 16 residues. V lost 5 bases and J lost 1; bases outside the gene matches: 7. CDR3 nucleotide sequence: TGTGCCAGTAGTTTCTTAGCGGGGGTTGGCACAGATACGCAGTATTTT. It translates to CASSFLAGVGTDTQYF.

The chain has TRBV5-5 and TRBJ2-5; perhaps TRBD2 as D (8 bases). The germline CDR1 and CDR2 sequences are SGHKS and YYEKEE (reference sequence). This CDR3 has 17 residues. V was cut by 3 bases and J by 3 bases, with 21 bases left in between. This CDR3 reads CASSYSGTVGGEETQYF. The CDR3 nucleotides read TGTGCCAGCAGCTATAGCGGGACAGTGGGCGGGGAAGAGACCCAGTACTTC.

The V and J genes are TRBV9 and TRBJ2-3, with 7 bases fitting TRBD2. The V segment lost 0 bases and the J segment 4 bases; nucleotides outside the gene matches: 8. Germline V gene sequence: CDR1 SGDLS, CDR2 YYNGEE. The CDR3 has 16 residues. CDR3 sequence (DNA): TGTGCCAGCAGCGTAGGGGAGGGGAGGGGCCCAGATACGCAGTATTTT. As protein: CASSVGEGRGPDTQYF.

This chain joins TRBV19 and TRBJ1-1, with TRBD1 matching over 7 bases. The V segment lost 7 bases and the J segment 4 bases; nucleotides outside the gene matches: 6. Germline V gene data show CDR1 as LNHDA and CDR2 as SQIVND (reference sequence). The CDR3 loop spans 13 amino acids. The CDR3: CASTPDRATEAFF. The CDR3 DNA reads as TGTGCCAGTACTCCCGACAGGGCCACTGAAGCTTTCTTT.

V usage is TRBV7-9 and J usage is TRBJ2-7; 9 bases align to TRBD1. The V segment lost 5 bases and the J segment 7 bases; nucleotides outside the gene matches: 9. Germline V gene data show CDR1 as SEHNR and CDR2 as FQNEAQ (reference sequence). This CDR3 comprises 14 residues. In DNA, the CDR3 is TGTGCCAGCAGCACCGGGACAGGGACCGGGGAGCAGTACTTC. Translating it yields CASSTGTGTGEQYF.

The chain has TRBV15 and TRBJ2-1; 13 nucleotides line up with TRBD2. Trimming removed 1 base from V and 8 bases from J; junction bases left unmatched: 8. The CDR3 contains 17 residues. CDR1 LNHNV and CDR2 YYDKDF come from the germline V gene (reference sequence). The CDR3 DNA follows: TGTGCCACCAGCAGAGTTGAGGGACTAGCGGGGACCGATGAGCAGTTCTTC. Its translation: CATSRVEGLAGTDEQFF.

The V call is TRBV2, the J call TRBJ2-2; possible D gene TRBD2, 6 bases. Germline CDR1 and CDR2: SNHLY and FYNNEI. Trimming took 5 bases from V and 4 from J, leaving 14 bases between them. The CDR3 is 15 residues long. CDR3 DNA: TGTGCCAGCAGTATGGAGGGGTCGTCCACCGGGGAGCTGTTTTTT. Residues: CASSMEGSSTGELFF.

CDR3 amino acids: CASSEAVSEQYF. In DNA form, the CDR3 reads TGTGCCAGCAGTGAAGCCGTTAGCGAGCAGTACTTC. V and J are TRBV6-1 and TRBJ2-7; D unclear. Deletions cut 0 bases from V and 6 bases from J, with 6 bases between. The germline CDR1 and CDR2 sequences are MNHNS and SASEGT. This CDR3 comprises 12 residues.

The CDR3 sequence: CASSLPNNYGYTF. The CDR3 DNA sequence: TGTGCCAGCAGTTTACCCAATAACTATGGCTACACCTTC. The chain couples TRBV28 to TRBJ1-2; D is unclear. Trimming pared 2 bases from V and 1 base from J, leaving 5 bases between. The CDR3 extends over 13 amino acids. Germline CDR1 MDHEN, CDR2 SYDVKM.

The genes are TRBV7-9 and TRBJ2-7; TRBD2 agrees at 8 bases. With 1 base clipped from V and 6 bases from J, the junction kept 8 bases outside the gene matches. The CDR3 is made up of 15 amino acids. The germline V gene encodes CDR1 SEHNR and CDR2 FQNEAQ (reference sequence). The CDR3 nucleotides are TGTGCCAGCAGCTTAGTTGCAGCGGGAGATCCCGAGCAGTACTTC. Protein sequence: CASSLVAAGDPEQYF. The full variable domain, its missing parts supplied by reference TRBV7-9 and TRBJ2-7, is DTGVSQNPRHKITKRGQNVTFRCDPISEHNRLYWYRQTLGQGPEFLTYFQNEAQLEKSRLLSDRFSAERPKGSFSTLEIQRTEQGDSAMYLCASSLVAAGDPEQYFGPGTRLTVT.

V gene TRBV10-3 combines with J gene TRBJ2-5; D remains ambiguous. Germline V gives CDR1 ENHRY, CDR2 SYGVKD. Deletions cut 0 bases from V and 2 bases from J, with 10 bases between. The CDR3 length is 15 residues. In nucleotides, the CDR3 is TGTGCCATCAGTGAGTCCGTGGTCAGTCAAGAGACCCAGTACTTC. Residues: CAISESVVSQETQYF.

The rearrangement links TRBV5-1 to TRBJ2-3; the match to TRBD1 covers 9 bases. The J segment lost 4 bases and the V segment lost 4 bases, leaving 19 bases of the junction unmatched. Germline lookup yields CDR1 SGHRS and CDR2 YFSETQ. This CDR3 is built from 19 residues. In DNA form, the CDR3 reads TGCGCCAGCAGCACGTCCGGGACAGGGAAAGAATGGATCTCAGATACGCAGTATTTT. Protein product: CASSTSGTGKEWISDTQYF.

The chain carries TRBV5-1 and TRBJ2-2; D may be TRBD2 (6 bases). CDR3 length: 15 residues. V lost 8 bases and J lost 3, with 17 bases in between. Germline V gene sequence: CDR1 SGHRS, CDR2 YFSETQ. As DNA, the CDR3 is TGCGCCAGTTCAGAAGGAGCGGGCGACACCGGGGAGCTGTTTTTT. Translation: CASSEGAGDTGELFF.

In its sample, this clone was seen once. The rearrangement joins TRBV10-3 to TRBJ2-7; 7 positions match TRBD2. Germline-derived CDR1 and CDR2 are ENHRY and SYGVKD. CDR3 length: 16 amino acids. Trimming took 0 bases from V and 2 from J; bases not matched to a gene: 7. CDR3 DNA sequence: TGTGCCATCAGTGAGTCGGCTAGCGGAGCTCCCTACGAGCAGTACTTC. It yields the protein CAISESASGAPYEQYF.

This chain's CDR3 is CASSSGTGAYNEQFF. CDR3 bases: TGTGCCAGCAGCTCCGGGACAGGGGCCTACAATGAGCAGTTCTTC. This sequence joins TRBV9 and TRBJ2-1; TRBD1 agrees at 10 bases. The CDR3 is made up of 15 amino acids. CDR1 and CDR2 (germline): SGDLS, YYNGEE. Losses at the gene ends were 4 bases for V and 2 bases for J; bases not matched to a gene: 3.

The DNA for the CDR3 is TGTGCCAGCAGCCCAACGGACTGGAACACTGAAGCTTTCTTT. This translates into CASSPTDWNTEAFF. This chain links TRBV9 with TRBJ1-1; D unclear. The CDR3 covers 14 residues. Between the trimmed V and J ends, which lost 4 bases and 1 base, there was a span of 11 bases. CDR1 is SGDLS, CDR2 YYNGEE, per germline.

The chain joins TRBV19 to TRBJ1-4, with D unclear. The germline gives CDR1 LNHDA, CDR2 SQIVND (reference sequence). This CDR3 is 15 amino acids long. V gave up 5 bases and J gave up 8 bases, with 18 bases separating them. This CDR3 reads CASSPNWANWEKLFF. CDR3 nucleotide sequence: TGTGCCAGTAGTCCAAACTGGGCCAATTGGGAAAAACTGTTTTTT.

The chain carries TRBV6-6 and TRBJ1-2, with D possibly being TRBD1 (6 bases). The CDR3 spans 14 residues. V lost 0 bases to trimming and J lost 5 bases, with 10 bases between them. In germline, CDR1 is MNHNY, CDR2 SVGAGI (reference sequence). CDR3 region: CASSYSQGSYGYTF. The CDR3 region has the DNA TGTGCCAGCAGTTACTCTCAGGGGTCATATGGCTACACCTTC.

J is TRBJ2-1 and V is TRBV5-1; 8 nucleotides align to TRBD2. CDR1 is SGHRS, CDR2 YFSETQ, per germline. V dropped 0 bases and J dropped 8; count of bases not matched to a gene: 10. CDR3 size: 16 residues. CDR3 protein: CASSLGGSGGFDEQFF. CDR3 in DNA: TGCGCCAGCAGCTTGGGTGGGAGCGGGGGATTCGATGAGCAGTTCTTC. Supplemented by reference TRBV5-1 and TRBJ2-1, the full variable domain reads KAGVTQTPRYLIKTRGQQVTLSCSPISGHRSVSWYQQTPGQGLQFLFEYFSETQRNKGNFPGRFSGRQFSNSRSEMNVSTLELGDSALYLCASSLGGSGGFDEQFFGPGTRLTVL.

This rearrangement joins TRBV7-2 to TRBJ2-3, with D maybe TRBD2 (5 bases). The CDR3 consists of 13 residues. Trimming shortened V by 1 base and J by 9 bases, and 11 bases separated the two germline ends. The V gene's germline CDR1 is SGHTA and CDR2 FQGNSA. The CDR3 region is CASSLEDWVTQYF. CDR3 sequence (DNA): TGTGCCAGCAGCTTAGAGGACTGGGTCACGCAGTATTTT.

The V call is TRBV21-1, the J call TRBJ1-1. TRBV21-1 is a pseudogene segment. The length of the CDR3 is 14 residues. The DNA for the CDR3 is TGTGCCAGCAGCATCGTCCGGGGGAACACTGAAGCTTTCTTT. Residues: CASSIVRGNTEAFF.

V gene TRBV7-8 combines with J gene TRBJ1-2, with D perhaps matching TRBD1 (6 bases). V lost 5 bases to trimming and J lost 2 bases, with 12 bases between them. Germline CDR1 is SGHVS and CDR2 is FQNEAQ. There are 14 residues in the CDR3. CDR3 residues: CASSIDRTNYGYTF. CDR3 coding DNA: TGTGCCAGCAGCATTGACAGGACAAACTATGGCTACACCTTC.